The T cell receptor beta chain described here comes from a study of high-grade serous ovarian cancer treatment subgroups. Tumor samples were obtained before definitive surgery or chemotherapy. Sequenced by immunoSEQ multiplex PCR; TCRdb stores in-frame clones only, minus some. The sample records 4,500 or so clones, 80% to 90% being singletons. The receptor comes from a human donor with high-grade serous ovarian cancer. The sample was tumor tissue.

The CDR3 sequence is CASSLRDTQYF. The CDR3 region has the DNA TGTGCCAGCAGCTTAAGAGATACGCAGTATTTT. V and J are TRBV5-4 and TRBJ2-3; D ambiguous. Germline CDR1 and CDR2: SGHNT and YYREEE (reference sequence). CDR3 length: 11 amino acids. V was cut by 2 bases and J by 5 bases, with 3 bases left in between.